This entry concerns a single T cell receptor beta chain. The sample originates from a study of cytomegalovirus exposure and HLA in healthy donors. Study as a whole: Of all 360 or so donors who were genotyped, roughly 81% belonged to the Caucasian-associated ancestry cluster.

This PCR relied on a set of 60 Vbeta primers and 13 Jbeta primers. Libraries were prepared by immunoSEQ multiplex PCR; TCRdb keeps only in-frame clonotypes and omits some of them. Recorded for this sample: more than 100,000 clones. In germline, CDR1 is SGHRS, CDR2 YFSETQ. The CDR3 covers 13 residues. V was clipped by 1 base and J by 2 bases, with 6 bases between them. The sequence derives from a woman in her thirties or forties in good health and CMV-seronegative. The chain couples TRBV5-1 to TRBJ1-2, with no clear D. The specimen was PBMCs. Written as DNA, the CDR3 is TGCGCCAGCAGCTTGTTACAGAACTATGGCTACACCTTC. Translated: CASSLLQNYGYTF. Combining the CDR3 with reference TRBV5-1 and TRBJ1-2 gives the whole variable domain KAGVTQTPRYLIKTRGQQVTLSCSPISGHRSVSWYQQTPGQGLQFLFEYFSETQRNKGNFPGRFSGRQFSNSRSEMNVSTLELGDSALYLCASSLLQNYGYTFGSGTRLTVV.